This entry describes one T cell receptor (beta chain). This record comes from a study of blood T cells in healthy people across ages. The CDR3 sequence is 12 residues long. The V end was cut by 8 bases, the J end by 4 bases, with 10 bases between. The germline gives CDR1 MNHNS, CDR2 SASEGT. A sample-barcoded 5' primer and a J-beta primer mix were used in a second PCR of roughly 7 to 11 cycles. MiXCR was run by TCRdb on the 5' RACE reads, yielding one entry per CDR3 protein. The sample holds under 850,000 distinct CDR3 sequences, around 34% seen once. The chain couples TRBV6-1 to TRBJ2-3; D gene unclear. The sample consisted of blood. The clonotype comes from a man aged 18 to 29 in good health. For the CDR3, the DNA is TGTGCCAGCCACCCAAGACCAGATACGCAGTATTTT. It yields the protein CASHPRPDTQYF.